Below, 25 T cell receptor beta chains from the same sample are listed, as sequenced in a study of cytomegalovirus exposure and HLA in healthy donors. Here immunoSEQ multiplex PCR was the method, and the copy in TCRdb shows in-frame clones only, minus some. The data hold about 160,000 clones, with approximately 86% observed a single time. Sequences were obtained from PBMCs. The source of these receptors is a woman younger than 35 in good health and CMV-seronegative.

CDR3 bases: TGTGCCAGCAGCCAGCAACGCAGGGGGCATACTGAAGCTTTCTTT. This encodes CASSQQRRGHTEAFF. The gene calls are TRBV14 and TRBJ1-1, with 8 positions matching TRBD1. The CDR3 extends over 15 amino acids. Germline CDR1 and CDR2: SGHDN and FVKESK. V shed 3 bases, J shed 5 bases, and the junction held 8 bases outside the gene matches.

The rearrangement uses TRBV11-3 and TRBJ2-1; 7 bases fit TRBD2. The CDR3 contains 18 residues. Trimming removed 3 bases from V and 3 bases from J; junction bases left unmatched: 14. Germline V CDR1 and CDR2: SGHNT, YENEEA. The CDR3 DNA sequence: TGTGCCAGCAGCTTGGGACGGGAGGCAATTCAAGGCTACAATGAGCAGTTCTTC. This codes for CASSLGREAIQGYNEQFF. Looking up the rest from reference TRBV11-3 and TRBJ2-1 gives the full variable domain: EAGVVQSPRYKIIEKKQPVAFWCNPISGHNTLYWYLQNLGQGPELLIRYENEEAVDDSQLPKDRFSAERLKGVDSTLKIQPAELGDSAVYLCASSLGREAIQGYNEQFFGPGTRLTVL.

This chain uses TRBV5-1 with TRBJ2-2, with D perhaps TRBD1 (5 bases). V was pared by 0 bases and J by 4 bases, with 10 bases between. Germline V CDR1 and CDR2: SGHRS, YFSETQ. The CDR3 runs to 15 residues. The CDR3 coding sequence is TGCGCCAGCAGCTTGGGGCAGGGTAGCACCGGGGAGCTGTTTTTT. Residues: CASSLGQGSTGELFF.

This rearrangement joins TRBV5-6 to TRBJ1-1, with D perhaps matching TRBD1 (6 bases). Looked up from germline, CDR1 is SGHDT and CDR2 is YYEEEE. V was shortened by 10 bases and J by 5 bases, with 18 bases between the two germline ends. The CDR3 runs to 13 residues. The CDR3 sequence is CAYTRGMRTEAFF. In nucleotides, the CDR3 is TGTGCCTACACGAGGGGGATGAGGACTGAAGCTTTCTTT.

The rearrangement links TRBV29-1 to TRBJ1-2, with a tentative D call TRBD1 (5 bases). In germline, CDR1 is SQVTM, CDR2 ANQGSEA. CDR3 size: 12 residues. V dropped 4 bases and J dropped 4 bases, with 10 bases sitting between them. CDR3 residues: CSVVWQGYGYTF. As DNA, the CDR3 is TGCAGCGTTGTATGGCAGGGCTATGGCTACACCTTC.

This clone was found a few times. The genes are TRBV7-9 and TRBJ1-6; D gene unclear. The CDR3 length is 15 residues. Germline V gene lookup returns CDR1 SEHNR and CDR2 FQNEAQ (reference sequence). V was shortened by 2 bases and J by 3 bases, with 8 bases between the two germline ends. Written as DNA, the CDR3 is TGTGCCAGCAGCTTAAACGGTGACTATAATTCACCCCTCCACTTT. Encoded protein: CASSLNGDYNSPLHF.

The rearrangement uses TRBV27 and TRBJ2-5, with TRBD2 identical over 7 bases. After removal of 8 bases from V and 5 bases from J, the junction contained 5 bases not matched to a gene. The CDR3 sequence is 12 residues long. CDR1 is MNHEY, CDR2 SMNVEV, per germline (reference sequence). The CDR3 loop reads CASRLAGETQYF. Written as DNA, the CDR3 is TGTGCCAGCCGACTAGCTGGGGAGACCCAGTACTTC.

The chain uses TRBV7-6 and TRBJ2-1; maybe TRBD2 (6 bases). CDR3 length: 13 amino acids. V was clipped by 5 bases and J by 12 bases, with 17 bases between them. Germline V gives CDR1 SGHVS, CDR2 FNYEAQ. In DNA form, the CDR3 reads TGTGCCAGCAGCCCAGGAGGGCTAGTATCGCAGTTCTTC. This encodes CASSPGGLVSQFF.

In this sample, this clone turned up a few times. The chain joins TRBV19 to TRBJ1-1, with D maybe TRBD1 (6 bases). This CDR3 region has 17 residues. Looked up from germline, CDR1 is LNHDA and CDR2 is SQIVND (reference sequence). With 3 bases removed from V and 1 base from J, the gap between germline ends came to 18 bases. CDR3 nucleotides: TGTGCCAGTAGTATTCCAACAGGGAGCCCGTCGAACACTGAAGCTTTCTTT. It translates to CASSIPTGSPSNTEAFF. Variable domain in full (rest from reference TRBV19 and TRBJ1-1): DGGITQSPKYLFRKEGQNVTLSCEQNLNHDAMYWYRQDPGQGLRLIYYSQIVNDFQKGDIAEGYSVSREKKESFPLTVTSAQKNPTAFYLCASSIPTGSPSNTEAFFGQGTRLTVV.

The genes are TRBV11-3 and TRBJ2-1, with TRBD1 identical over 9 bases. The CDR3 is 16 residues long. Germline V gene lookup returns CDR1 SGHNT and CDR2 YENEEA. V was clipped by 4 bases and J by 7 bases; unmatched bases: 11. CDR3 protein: CASSSLRDRALNEQFF. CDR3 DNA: TGTGCCAGCAGCTCCCTAAGGGACAGGGCTCTTAATGAGCAGTTCTTC.

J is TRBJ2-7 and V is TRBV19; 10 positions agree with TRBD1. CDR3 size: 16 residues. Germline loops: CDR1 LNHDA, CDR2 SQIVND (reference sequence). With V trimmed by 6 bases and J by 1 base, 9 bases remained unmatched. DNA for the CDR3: TGTGCCAGTAGCTTCCAAGGGACAGGGGCTTCCTACGAGCAGTACTTC. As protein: CASSFQGTGASYEQYF.

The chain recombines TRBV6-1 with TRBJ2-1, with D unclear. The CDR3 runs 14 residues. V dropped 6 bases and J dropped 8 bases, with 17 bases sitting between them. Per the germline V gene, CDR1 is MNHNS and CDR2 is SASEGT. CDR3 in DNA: TGTGCCAGCAGGCGGTCCCGGAGCTTCGATGAGCAGTTCTTC. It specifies CASRRSRSFDEQFF.

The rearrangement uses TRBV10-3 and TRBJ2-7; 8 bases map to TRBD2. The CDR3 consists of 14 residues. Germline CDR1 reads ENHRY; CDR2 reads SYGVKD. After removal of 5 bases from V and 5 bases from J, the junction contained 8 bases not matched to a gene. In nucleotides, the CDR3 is TGTGCCATCAGTCCTAGCGGGCCTTTCAACGAGCAGTACTTC. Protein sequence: CAISPSGPFNEQYF.

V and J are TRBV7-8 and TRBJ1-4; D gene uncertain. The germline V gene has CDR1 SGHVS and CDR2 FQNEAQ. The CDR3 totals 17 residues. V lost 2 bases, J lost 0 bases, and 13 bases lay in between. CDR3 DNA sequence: TGTGCCAGCAGCTTACTCAGGCATTTAGCAACTAATGAAAAACTGTTTTTT. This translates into CASSLLRHLATNEKLFF.

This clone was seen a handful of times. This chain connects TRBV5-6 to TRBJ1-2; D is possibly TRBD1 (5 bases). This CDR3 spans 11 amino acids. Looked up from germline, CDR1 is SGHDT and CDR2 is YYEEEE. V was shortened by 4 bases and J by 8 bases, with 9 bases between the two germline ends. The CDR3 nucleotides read TGTGCCAGCAGCGGGGAGGGGGGCTACACCTTC. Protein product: CASSGEGGYTF.

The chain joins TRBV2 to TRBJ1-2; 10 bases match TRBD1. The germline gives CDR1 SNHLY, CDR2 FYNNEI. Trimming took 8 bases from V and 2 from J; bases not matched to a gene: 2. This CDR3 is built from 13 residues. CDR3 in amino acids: CASGTGENYGYTF. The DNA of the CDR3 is TGTGCCAGCGGGACAGGGGAGAACTATGGCTACACCTTC.

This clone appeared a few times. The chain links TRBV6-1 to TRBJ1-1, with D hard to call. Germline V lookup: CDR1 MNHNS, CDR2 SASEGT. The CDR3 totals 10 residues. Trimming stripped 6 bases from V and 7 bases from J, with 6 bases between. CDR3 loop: CASSLYEAFF. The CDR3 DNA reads TGTGCCAGCAGCCTTTATGAAGCTTTCTTT.

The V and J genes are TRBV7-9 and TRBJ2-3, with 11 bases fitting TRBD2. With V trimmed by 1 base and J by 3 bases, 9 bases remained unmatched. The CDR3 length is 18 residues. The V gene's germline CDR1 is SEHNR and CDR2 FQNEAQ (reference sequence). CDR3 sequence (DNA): TGTGCCAGCAGCTTAGATTATAGCGGGAGGGCAGTTACAGATACGCAGTATTTT. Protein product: CASSLDYSGRAVTDTQYF.

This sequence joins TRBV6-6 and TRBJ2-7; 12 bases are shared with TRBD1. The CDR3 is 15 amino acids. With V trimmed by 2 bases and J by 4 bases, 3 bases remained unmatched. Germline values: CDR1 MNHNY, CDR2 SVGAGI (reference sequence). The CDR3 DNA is TGTGCCAGCAGTTACCGGGACAGGGGGCGATACGAGCAGTACTTC. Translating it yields CASSYRDRGRYEQYF.

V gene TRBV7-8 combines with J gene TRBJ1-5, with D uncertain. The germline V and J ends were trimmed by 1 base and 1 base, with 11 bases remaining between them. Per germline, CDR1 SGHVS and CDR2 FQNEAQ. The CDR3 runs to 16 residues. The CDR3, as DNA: TGTGCCAGCAGCTTAGGAAGTGCCCAGAGCAATCAGCCCCAGCATTTT. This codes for CASSLGSAQSNQPQHF.

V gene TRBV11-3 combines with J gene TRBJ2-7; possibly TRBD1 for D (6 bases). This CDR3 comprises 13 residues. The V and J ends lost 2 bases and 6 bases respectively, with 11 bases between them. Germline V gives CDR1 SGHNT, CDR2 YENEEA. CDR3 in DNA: TGTGCCAGCAGCTTAACGAGGGGGACCGAGCAGTACTTC. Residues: CASSLTRGTEQYF.

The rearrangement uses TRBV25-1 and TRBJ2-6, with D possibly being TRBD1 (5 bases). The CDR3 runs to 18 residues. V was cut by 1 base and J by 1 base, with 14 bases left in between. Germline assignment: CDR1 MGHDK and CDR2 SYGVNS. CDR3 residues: CASSEFGRVGSGANVLTF. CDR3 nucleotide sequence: TGTGCCAGCAGTGAATTCGGCAGGGTTGGGTCTGGGGCCAACGTCCTGACTTTC.

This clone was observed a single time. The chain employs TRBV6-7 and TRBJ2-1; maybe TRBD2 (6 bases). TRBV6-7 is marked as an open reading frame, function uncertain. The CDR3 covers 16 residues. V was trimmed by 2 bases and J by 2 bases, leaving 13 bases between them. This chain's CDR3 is CASSYGRGRTYNEQFF. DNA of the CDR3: TGTGCCAGCAGTTACGGCCGGGGGAGAACCTACAATGAGCAGTTCTTC.

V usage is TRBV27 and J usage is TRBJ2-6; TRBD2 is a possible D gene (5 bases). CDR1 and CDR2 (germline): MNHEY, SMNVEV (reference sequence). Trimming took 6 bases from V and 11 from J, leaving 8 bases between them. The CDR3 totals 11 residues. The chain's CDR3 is CASRDWDVLTF. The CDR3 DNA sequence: TGTGCCAGCAGGGACTGGGACGTCCTGACTTTC. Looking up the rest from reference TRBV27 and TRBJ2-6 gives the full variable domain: EAQVTQNPRYLITVTGKKLTVTCSQNMNHEYMSWYRQDPGLGLRQIYYSMNVEVTDKGDVPEGYKVSRKEKRNFPLILESPSPNQTSLYFCASRDWDVLTFGAGSRLTVL.

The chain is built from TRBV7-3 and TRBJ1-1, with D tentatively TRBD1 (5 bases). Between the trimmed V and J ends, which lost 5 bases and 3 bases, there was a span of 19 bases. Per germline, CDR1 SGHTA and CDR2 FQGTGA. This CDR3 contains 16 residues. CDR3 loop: CASSPREAGKDTEAFF. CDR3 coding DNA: TGTGCCAGCAGCCCTAGGGAGGCAGGGAAAGACACTGAAGCTTTCTTT.